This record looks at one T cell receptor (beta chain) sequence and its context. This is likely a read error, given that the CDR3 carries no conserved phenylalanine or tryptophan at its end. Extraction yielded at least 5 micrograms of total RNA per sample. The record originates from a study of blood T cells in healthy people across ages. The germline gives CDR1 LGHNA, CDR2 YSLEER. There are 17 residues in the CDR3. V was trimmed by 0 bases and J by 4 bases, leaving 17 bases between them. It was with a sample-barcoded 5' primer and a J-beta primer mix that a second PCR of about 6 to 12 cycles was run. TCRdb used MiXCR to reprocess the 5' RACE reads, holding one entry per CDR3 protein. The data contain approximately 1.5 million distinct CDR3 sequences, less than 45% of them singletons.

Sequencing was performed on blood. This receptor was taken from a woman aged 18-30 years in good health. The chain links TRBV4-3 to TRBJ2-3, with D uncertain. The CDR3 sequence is CASSQDQARNVADTQYL. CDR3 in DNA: TGCGCCAGCAGCCAAGATCAGGCTAGGAATGTTGCAGATACGCAGTATTTG.